This T cell receptor beta chain appears in the sequencing data of a study of shared clonotypes between healthy human individuals. Measured with immunoSEQ multiplex PCR; TCRdb has only the in-frame clones, and not every one. The table lists roughly 520,000 clones, 90% to 96% of them singletons. The TCR comes from a woman between 25 and 40 years old in good health. Sequenced material: naive CD4+ T cells sorted from blood. Stated subset: CD45RA+ positively selected.

The DNA for the CDR3 is TGTGCCAGCAGTTACAAGGGGGCAGATACGCAGTATTTT. It is translated as CASSYKGADTQYF. This chain connects TRBV27 to TRBJ2-3, with D perhaps matching TRBD1 (6 bases). This CDR3 contains 13 residues. Trimming took off 4 bases at V and 4 bases at J, with 9 bases between the two ends. Per the germline V gene, CDR1 is MNHEY and CDR2 is SMNVEV (reference sequence).